The 16 T cell receptor beta chains below come from one sample, sequenced in a study of control samples from healthy donors and cancer patients. Assay used: immunoSEQ multiplex PCR; TCRdb lists only in-frame clones, some missing. The sample carries about 140,000 clones, around 94% recorded once. Sequenced sample: blood. Receptor source: a man in his forties in good health.

This clone was picked up one time. The chain uses TRBV7-2 and TRBJ1-1, with D hard to call. This CDR3 comprises 16 residues. Between the trimmed V and J ends, which lost 5 bases and 0 bases, there was a span of 16 bases. The germline V gene encodes CDR1 SGHTA and CDR2 FQGNSA. The CDR3 DNA follows: TGTGCCAGCAGCGAAACCGTCCCGCACTTGAACACTGAAGCTTTCTTT. Its protein product is CASSETVPHLNTEAFF.

The V call is TRBV18, the J call TRBJ1-1, with a possible D match to TRBD1 (5 bases). The V gene lost 4 bases and the J gene lost 0 bases, with 9 bases spanning the gap. CDR3 length: 14 amino acids. In germline, CDR1 is KGHSH, CDR2 LQKENI. Here the CDR3 DNA reads TGTGCCAGCTCACGCGACAGCCTGAACACTGAAGCTTTCTTT. Its protein product is CASSRDSLNTEAFF.

This chain links TRBV5-1 with TRBJ2-5; 7 bases are shared with TRBD2. Germline loops: CDR1 SGHRS, CDR2 YFSETQ. Trimming took 0 bases from V and 6 from J; bases not matched to a gene: 8. The CDR3 is 15 residues long. Here the CDR3 DNA reads TGCGCCAGCAGCTTGGAGCGGGGCGATCTCAAGACCCAGTACTTC. Encoded protein: CASSLERGDLKTQYF. Full variable domain (missing parts from reference TRBV5-1 and TRBJ2-5): KAGVTQTPRYLIKTRGQQVTLSCSPISGHRSVSWYQQTPGQGLQFLFEYFSETQRNKGNFPGRFSGRQFSNSRSEMNVSTLELGDSALYLCASSLERGDLKTQYFGPGTRLLVL.

This chain links TRBV19 with TRBJ1-4; 7 nucleotides match TRBD1. The CDR3 extends over 17 amino acids. Germline CDR1 LNHDA, CDR2 SQIVND (reference sequence). V was clipped by 6 bases and J by 0 bases; unmatched bases: 10. CDR3 amino acids: CASSGQEPKATNEKLFF. The CDR3 bases are TGTGCCAGTAGCGGACAGGAGCCCAAGGCAACTAATGAAAAACTGTTTTTT.

This clone was recorded a few times. The gene calls are TRBV28 and TRBJ2-7; a weak D match, TRBD1 (5 bases). The CDR3 contains 17 residues. Germline V gene lookup returns CDR1 MDHEN and CDR2 SYDVKM. Trimming stripped 4 bases from V and 0 bases from J, with 19 bases between. The CDR3 reads CASSYTLRQWSSYEQYF. As DNA, the CDR3 is TGTGCCAGCAGTTACACGCTCAGACAGTGGAGCTCCTACGAGCAGTACTTC. The whole variable domain, filled in from reference TRBV28 and TRBJ2-7, reads DVKVTQSSRYLVKRTGEKVFLECVQDMDHENMFWYRQDPGLGLRLIYFSYDVKMKEKGDIPEGYSVSREKKERFSLILESASTNQTSMYLCASSYTLRQWSSYEQYFGPGTRLTVT.

The chain uses TRBV3-1 (or the pseudogene TRBV3-2) and TRBJ2-7; D not certain. Germline values: CDR1 LGHDT, CDR2 YNNKEL (reference sequence). This CDR3 has 17 amino acids. V was trimmed by 0 bases and J by 7 bases, leaving 22 bases between them. The CDR3 is CASSQESSVRWVGEQYF. Here the CDR3 DNA reads TGTGCCAGCAGCCAAGAGTCAAGTGTACGCTGGGTTGGGGAGCAGTACTTC.

The gene calls are TRBV2 and TRBJ2-4; D might be TRBD1 (7 bases). The CDR3 contains 14 residues. The germline V gene has CDR1 SNHLY and CDR2 FYNNEI. Trimming pared 6 bases from V and 8 bases from J, leaving 17 bases between. The CDR3 loop is CASSRAGQGDIQYF. CDR3 DNA: TGTGCCAGCAGCCGGGCGGGGCAGGGGGACATTCAGTACTTC.

This chain uses TRBV6-2 or TRBV6-3 with TRBJ2-6; 7 nucleotides agree with TRBD1. V shed 5 bases, J shed 0 bases, and the junction held 7 bases outside the gene matches. This CDR3 comprises 17 residues. Germline V gene lookup returns CDR1 MNHEY and CDR2 SVGEGT. The CDR3 sequence is CASSRGQGSSGANVLTF. For the CDR3, the DNA is TGTGCCAGCAGTAGGGGGCAGGGGAGCTCTGGGGCCAACGTCCTGACTTTC.

A note on this clone: Mismatch with germline at one junction end may stem from a read error. This chain connects TRBV6-2 or TRBV6-3 to TRBJ1-5; 9 positions agree with TRBD1. CDR3 length equals 16 residues. Germline V CDR1 and CDR2: MNHEY, SVGEGT. CDR3: CASRYSGQGSYQPQHF. CDR3 in DNA: TGTGCCAGCAGGTACTCGGGACAGGGTAGCTATCAGCCCCAGCATTTT.

The J gene is TRBJ2-1, the V gene TRBV4-2, with 10 bases aligning to TRBD2. This CDR3 spans 16 amino acids. J gave up 2 bases and V 4 bases, and 5 bases lay outside the gene matches. Germline-derived CDR1 and CDR2 are LGHNA and YNFKEQ. CDR3 bases: TGTGCCAGCAGCCGAGGACTAGCGGAAGCCTACAATGAGCAGTTCTTC. This translates into CASSRGLAEAYNEQFF.

The chain employs TRBV5-1 and TRBJ2-3; D remains ambiguous. The CDR3 extends over 15 amino acids. V was clipped by 2 bases and J by 5 bases, with 15 bases between them. Germline V gives CDR1 SGHRS, CDR2 YFSETQ. CDR3 amino acids: CASSFTLPSGDTQYF. The CDR3 bases are TGCGCCAGCAGCTTCACACTTCCCTCGGGAGATACGCAGTATTTT.

This clone has just one count. The chain carries TRBV7-9 and TRBJ2-1; TRBD1 agrees at 9 bases. CDR3 length: 15 residues. Germline V gene sequence: CDR1 SEHNR, CDR2 FQNEAQ (reference sequence). J lost 3 bases, V lost 8 bases, and 8 bases had no gene match. This CDR3 is CASGPGQGFYNEQFF. DNA for the CDR3: TGTGCCAGCGGCCCCGGACAGGGGTTCTACAATGAGCAGTTCTTC. The whole variable domain, remainder taken from reference TRBV7-9 and TRBJ2-1, is DTGVSQNPRHKITKRGQNVTFRCDPISEHNRLYWYRQTLGQGPEFLTYFQNEAQLEKSRLLSDRFSAERPKGSFSTLEIQRTEQGDSAMYLCASGPGQGFYNEQFFGPGTRLTVL.

In its sample, this clone was seen a few times. The J gene is TRBJ2-7, the V gene TRBV25-1, with TRBD1 matching over 7 bases. The junction had 14 bases not matched to a gene; V was cut back by 3 bases and J by 6 bases. The CDR3 spans 16 residues. CDR1 is MGHDK, CDR2 SYGVNS, per germline. DNA for the CDR3: TGTGCCAGCAGTGATCCCACAGGGGTAAGCTCGGGCGAGCAGTACTTC. Translating it yields CASSDPTGVSSGEQYF.

This chain uses TRBV18 with TRBJ1-3; 10 nucleotides agree with TRBD1. CDR3 length: 18 residues. Trimming at V came to 4 bases and at J to 0 bases, leaving 9 bases not matched to a gene. Germline loops: CDR1 KGHSH, CDR2 LQKENI. The CDR3 here is CASSRTGTGDYSGNTIYF. The CDR3 DNA reads as TGTGCCAGCTCACGTACCGGGACAGGGGATTACTCTGGAAACACCATATATTTT.

This chain uses TRBV24-1 with TRBJ2-7, with TRBD2 as a possible D gene (5 bases). The germline V gene encodes CDR1 KGHDR and CDR2 SFDVKD. The CDR3 is 12 amino acids. Between the trimmed V and J ends, which lost 3 bases and 7 bases, there was a span of 9 bases. The CDR3: CATSDTGWEQYF. CDR3 DNA: TGTGCCACCAGTGATACGGGATGGGAGCAGTACTTC.

The gene calls are TRBV5-6 and TRBJ2-7; 7 bases map to TRBD2. Germline CDR1 and CDR2: SGHDT and YYEEEE. The CDR3 is 15 residues long. V lost 4 bases and J lost 0; bases outside the gene matches: 7. The CDR3 bases are TGTGCCAGCAGCCTCTCCCCTAGCGGCTCCTACGAGCAGTACTTC. The encoded protein is CASSLSPSGSYEQYF.